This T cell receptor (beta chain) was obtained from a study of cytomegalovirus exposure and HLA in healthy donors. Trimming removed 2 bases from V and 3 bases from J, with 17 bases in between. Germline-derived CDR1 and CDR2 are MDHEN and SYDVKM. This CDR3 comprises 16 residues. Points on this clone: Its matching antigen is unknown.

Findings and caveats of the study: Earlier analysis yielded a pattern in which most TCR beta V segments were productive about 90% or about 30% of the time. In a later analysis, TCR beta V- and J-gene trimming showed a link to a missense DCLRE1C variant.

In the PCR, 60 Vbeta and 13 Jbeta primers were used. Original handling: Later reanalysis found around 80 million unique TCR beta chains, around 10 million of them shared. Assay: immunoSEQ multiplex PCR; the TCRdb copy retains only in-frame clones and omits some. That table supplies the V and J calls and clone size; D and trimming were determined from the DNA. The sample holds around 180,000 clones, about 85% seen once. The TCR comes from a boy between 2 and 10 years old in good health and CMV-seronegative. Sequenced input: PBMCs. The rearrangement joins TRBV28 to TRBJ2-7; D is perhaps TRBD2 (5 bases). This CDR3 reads CASSLSSDGGYYEQYF. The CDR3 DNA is TGTGCCAGCAGTTTAAGTTCGGACGGAGGATACTACGAGCAGTACTTC.